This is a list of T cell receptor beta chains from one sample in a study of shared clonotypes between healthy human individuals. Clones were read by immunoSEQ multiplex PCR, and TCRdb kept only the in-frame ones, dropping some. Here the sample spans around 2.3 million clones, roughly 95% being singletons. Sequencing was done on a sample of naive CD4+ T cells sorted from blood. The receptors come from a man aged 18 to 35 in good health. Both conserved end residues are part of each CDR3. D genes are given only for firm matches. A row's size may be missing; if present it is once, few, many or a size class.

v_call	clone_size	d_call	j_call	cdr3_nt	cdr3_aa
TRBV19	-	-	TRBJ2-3	TGTGCCAGTAGTTGGAGTAGCGGAAACACAGATACGCAGTATTTT	CASSWSSGNTDTQYF
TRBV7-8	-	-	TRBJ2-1	TGTGCCAGCAGCTTAGAGTTCGGCTCTTACAATGAGCAGTTCTTC	CASSLEFGSYNEQFF
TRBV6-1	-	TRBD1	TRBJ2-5	TGTGCCAGCAGGGTGGCAGGGGGCGGGGAGACCCAGTACTTC	CASRVAGGGETQYF
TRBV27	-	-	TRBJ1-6	TGTGCCAGCAGTTTGCCAGCCAATGATTCACCCCTCCACTTT	CASSLPANDSPLHF
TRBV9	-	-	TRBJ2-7	TGTGCCAGCAGCGTAGGTGACCAACGTTACGAGCAGTACTTC	CASSVGDQRYEQYF
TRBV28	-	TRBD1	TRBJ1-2	TGTGCCAGCACGGGACAGGCGGTCTATGGCTACACCTTC	CASTGQAVYGYTF
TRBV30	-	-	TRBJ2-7	TGTGCCTGGAGAGCCGGGACACTATCCTACGAGCAGTACTTC	CAWRAGTLSYEQYF
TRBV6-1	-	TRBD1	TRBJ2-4	TGTGCCAGCAGGGACAGGGGAGCCAAAAACATTCAGTACTTC	CASRDRGAKNIQYF
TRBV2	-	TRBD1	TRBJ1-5	TGTGCCAGCGGTTGGACAGGGATAAATCAGCCCCAGCATTTT	CASGWTGINQPQHF
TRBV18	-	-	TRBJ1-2	TGTGCCAGCTCACCCGACAACCGCGGGAACTATGGCTACACCTTC	CASSPDNRGNYGYTF
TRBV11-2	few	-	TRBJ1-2	TGTGCCAGCAGCAGGGATAACTATGGCTACACCTTC	CASSRDNYGYTF
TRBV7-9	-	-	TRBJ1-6	TGTGCCAGCAGCTTAGTTTTCGCGAACTCCTATAATTCACCCCTCCACTTT	CASSLVFANSYNSPLHF
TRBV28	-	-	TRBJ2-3	TGTGCCAGCGGGAGCTATACGCAGTATTTT	CASGSYTQYF
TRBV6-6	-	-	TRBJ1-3	TGTGCCAGCAGGAGCAATGGAAACACCATATATTTT	CASRSNGNTIYF
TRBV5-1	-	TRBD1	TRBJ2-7	TGCGCCAGCAGAAGGGACAGGGGGTCTTTTGGGTGGGAGCAGTACTTC	CASRRDRGSFGWEQYF
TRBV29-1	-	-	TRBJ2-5	TGCAGCGTCCGGCAACGGATCCAAGAGACCCAGTACTTC	CSVRQRIQETQYF
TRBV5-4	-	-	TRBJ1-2	TGTGCCAGCAGCCGAGGAGGGCTAACTAACTATGGCTACACCTTC	CASSRGGLTNYGYTF
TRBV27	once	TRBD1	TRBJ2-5	TGTGCCAGCAGTAGACAGGGGGCCCAGTACTTC	CASSRQGAQYF
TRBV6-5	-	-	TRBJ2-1	TGTGCCAGCAGTCCCTTTTTAGCGGCCTACAATGAGCAGTTCTTC	CASSPFLAAYNEQFF